Shown below are 24 T cell receptor beta chains from a single sample sequenced in a study of T cells in narcolepsy. Only in-frame clones appear in the TCRdb table, and some are missing; sequencing was by immunoSEQ multiplex PCR. The sample gives about 27,000 clones, around three quarters of which show up once; nearly 3.5% is in the top ten. Sequences were obtained from CD45RA- memory CD4+ T cells from PBMCs. All receptors derive from a human donor with narcolepsy.

CDR3 nucleotides: TGTGCCAGCAGCTCCCCCGACAGGGAGGACACTGAAGCTTTCTTT. This gives the protein CASSSPDREDTEAFF. V usage is TRBV7-2 and J usage is TRBJ1-1; 7 bases map to TRBD1. The V gene end was trimmed by 4 bases and the J gene end by 3 bases; junction bases not matched to a gene: 8. Germline assignment: CDR1 SGHTA and CDR2 FQGNSA. The CDR3 has 15 amino acids.

The chain uses TRBV9 and TRBJ2-1, with 7 positions matching TRBD2. The CDR3 totals 15 residues. V shed 6 bases, J shed 9 bases, and the junction held 15 bases outside the gene matches. CDR1 and CDR2 from the germline V gene are SGDLS and YYNGEE. DNA of the CDR3: TGTGCCAGCAACGACCTAGCGGAGCCAATGCTTGAGCAGTTCTTC. This gives the protein CASNDLAEPMLEQFF.

The V and J genes are TRBV1 and TRBJ2-1. TRBV1 is shown as a pseudogene. CDR3 length: 13 residues. The CDR3 DNA reads TGCACCAGCAGCCAACACCTGGGAAGTTGGCGGTTCTTC. It is translated as CTSSQHLGSWRFF.

The chain couples TRBV23-1 to TRBJ1-4; D not certain. TRBV23-1 is an ORF, and what it does is uncertain. This CDR3 has 18 residues. Trimming shortened V by 2 bases and J by 5 bases, and 21 bases separated the two germline ends. The chain's CDR3 is CASSQTTALWERNEKLFF. In DNA, the CDR3 is TGCGCCAGCAGTCAAACTACGGCCTTATGGGAAAGGAATGAAAAACTGTTTTTT.

The chain uses TRBV30 and TRBJ1-4; 9 bases map to TRBD1. Germline assignment: CDR1 GTSNPN and CDR2 SVGIG (reference sequence). The CDR3 spans 18 residues. V lost 0 bases to trimming and J lost 0 bases; unmatched junction nucleotides: 8. CDR3: CAWSVMRDRDATNEKLFF. The CDR3, as DNA: TGTGCCTGGAGTGTAATGCGGGACAGGGATGCAACTAATGAAAAACTGTTTTTT.

The V call is TRBV6-1, the J call TRBJ2-5; 8 bases line up with TRBD1. The germline CDR1 and CDR2 sequences are MNHNS and SASEGT. The V and J ends lost 6 bases and 4 bases, in that order; junction bases with no gene match: 4. CDR3 length equals 13 residues. The CDR3 DNA is TGTGCCAGCAGGGACAGGGCGGTAGAGACCCAGTACTTC. Protein sequence: CASRDRAVETQYF.

The V and J genes are TRBV29-1 and TRBJ2-6; weak D call: TRBD2 (5 bases). Germline V gene sequence: CDR1 SQVTM, CDR2 ANQGSEA. This CDR3 region has 14 residues. The ends were cut back, 4 bases at V and 0 bases at J, with 7 bases in the middle. This CDR3 is CSVVGVSGANVLTF. DNA of the CDR3: TGCAGCGTTGTCGGGGTCTCTGGGGCCAACGTCCTGACTTTC.

J is TRBJ2-5 and V is TRBV5-6, with 11 bases identical to TRBD2. The CDR3 is made up of 16 amino acids. CDR1 is SGHDT and CDR2 is YYEEEE in the germline V gene. Trimming at V came to 4 bases and at J to 1 base, leaving 6 bases not matched to a gene. In DNA, the CDR3 is TGTGCCAGCAGCCCTATAGCGGGGGGGCCCCAAGAGACCCAGTACTTC. Protein: CASSPIAGGPQETQYF.

The V gene is TRBV11-2, the J gene TRBJ1-2; 8 nucleotides agree with TRBD1. The CDR3 is 13 amino acids. V lost 6 bases, J lost 6 bases, and 6 bases stayed unmatched. The germline V gene encodes CDR1 SGHAT and CDR2 FQNNGV. As DNA, the CDR3 is TGTGCCAGCAGTCTCGACAGGGGTAATGGCTACACCTTC. Translating gives CASSLDRGNGYTF.

The V call is TRBV6-6, the J call TRBJ1-4, with a tentative D call TRBD1 (6 bases). This CDR3 spans 15 amino acids. V gave up 2 bases and J gave up 4 bases, with 11 bases separating them. Germline V gene sequence: CDR1 MNHNY, CDR2 SVGAGI (reference sequence). The CDR3 here is CASSYEGHRNEKLFF. The DNA for the CDR3 is TGTGCCAGCAGTTACGAGGGACACCGTAATGAAAAACTGTTTTTT.

The CDR3 sequence: CASSFQQETQYF. The CDR3 DNA follows: TGTGCCAGCAGCTTCCAACAAGAGACCCAGTACTTC. This chain joins TRBV7-2 and TRBJ2-5; D uncertain. Trimming removed 3 bases from V and 2 bases from J, with 4 bases in between. The CDR3 runs to 12 residues. Germline loops: CDR1 SGHTA, CDR2 FQGNSA.

The chain joins TRBV11-2 to TRBJ2-6, with 9 bases that match TRBD1. The CDR3 totals 18 residues. Germline V gene sequence: CDR1 SGHAT, CDR2 FQNNGV. Trimming cost V 4 bases and J 0 bases; bases outside gene matches: 7. CDR3 nucleotide sequence: TGTGCCAGCAGCTCGGGACAGGGTTTACTCTCTGGGGCCAACGTCCTGACTTTC. Its translation is CASSSGQGLLSGANVLTF.

The chain combines TRBV10-1 with TRBJ2-5; D possibly corresponds to TRBD2 (5 bases). Trimming removed 0 bases at V and 3 bases at J, with 11 bases between. This CDR3 is 15 amino acids long. Per the germline V gene, CDR1 is WNHNN and CDR2 is SYGVQD (reference sequence). CDR3: CASSESRTGEETQYF. DNA of the CDR3: TGCGCCAGCAGTGAGTCGAGGACTGGCGAAGAGACCCAGTACTTC.

The CDR3 loop reads CASSRTPGETQYF. The CDR3 DNA reads TGTGCCAGCAGCCGGACACCGGGGGAGACCCAGTACTTC. V is TRBV5-6 and J is TRBJ2-5, with D tentatively TRBD1 or TRBD2 (5 bases each). Germline-derived CDR1 and CDR2 are SGHDT and YYEEEE. CDR3 length equals 13 residues. V was shortened by 4 bases and J by 5 bases, with 12 bases between the two germline ends.

The chain carries TRBV6-1 and TRBJ2-3, with 11 nucleotides matching TRBD2. Looked up from germline, CDR1 is MNHNS and CDR2 is SASEGT. The V gene end was trimmed by 2 bases and the J gene end by 1 base; junction bases not matched to a gene: 5. The CDR3 is made up of 17 amino acids. CDR3 residues: CASSEIAGGRGTDTQYF. The DNA of the CDR3 is TGTGCCAGCAGTGAAATAGCGGGGGGGCGGGGCACAGATACGCAGTATTTT.

This clone was counted a single time. The CDR3 DNA reads TGCGCCAGCAGCTTGGAGACAGGGGGCGGCTATGGCTACACCTTC. Amino acids: CASSLETGGGYGYTF. The chain carries TRBV5-1 and TRBJ1-2; 10 bases agree with TRBD1. The CDR3 runs to 15 residues. Trimming at V came to 0 bases and at J to 4 bases, leaving 3 bases not matched to a gene. The germline V gene has CDR1 SGHRS and CDR2 YFSETQ. Based on the CDR3 plus reference TRBV5-1 and TRBJ1-2, the full variable domain is KAGVTQTPRYLIKTRGQQVTLSCSPISGHRSVSWYQQTPGQGLQFLFEYFSETQRNKGNFPGRFSGRQFSNSRSEMNVSTLELGDSALYLCASSLETGGGYGYTFGSGTRLTVV.

This clone showed up just a few times. J is TRBJ2-5 and V is TRBV7-8; 8 positions match TRBD2. V trimming: 1 base; J trimming: 5 bases; junction bases outside the gene matches: 9. This CDR3 has 16 residues. The germline CDR1 and CDR2 sequences are SGHVS and FQNEAQ. CDR3 nucleotide sequence: TGTGCCAGCAGCTTAGTTGTGGCGGGGGGAGGGGAGACCCAGTACTTC. It encodes CASSLVVAGGGETQYF.

The CDR3 DNA follows: TGTGCCAGCACCCCGGGACCTAACTATGGCTACACCTTC. Amino acid sequence: CASTPGPNYGYTF. The chain is built from TRBV13 and TRBJ1-2; tentatively, D is TRBD1 (5 bases). Germline CDR1 and CDR2: PRHDT and FYEKMQ (reference sequence). V lost 7 bases and J 0 bases, leaving 9 bases between the germline ends. The CDR3 consists of 13 residues.

V gene TRBV10-3 combines with J gene TRBJ1-5, with D uncertain. Trimming shortened V by 6 bases and J by 4 bases, and 7 bases separated the two germline ends. This CDR3 is built from 12 residues. The germline gives CDR1 ENHRY, CDR2 SYGVKD. The CDR3 sequence is CAISPRNQPQHF. The DNA of the CDR3 is TGTGCCATCAGCCCCAGGAATCAGCCCCAGCATTTT.

This clone was seen once. The CDR3 nucleotides read TGCAGCGTTGACAGGGGGCTCGGCTACACCTTC. This encodes CSVDRGLGYTF. V and J are TRBV29-1 and TRBJ1-2, with 8 positions matching TRBD1. The CDR3 loop spans 11 amino acids. Germline V CDR1 and CDR2: SQVTM, ANQGSEA. The trim removed 3 bases at V and 8 bases at J, leaving 2 bases unmatched.

The gene calls are TRBV18 and TRBJ2-7; D is ambiguous. V was trimmed by 3 bases and J by 0 bases, leaving 12 bases between them. Germline CDR1 reads KGHSH; CDR2 reads LQKENI. CDR3 length equals 15 residues. The CDR3 DNA follows: TGTGCCAGCTCACCTACGGTCGAAGACTCCTACGAGCAGTACTTC. This translates into CASSPTVEDSYEQYF. Full variable domain (outside the CDR3, taken from reference TRBV18 and TRBJ2-7): NAGVMQNPRHLVRRRGQEARLRCSPMKGHSHVYWYRQLPEEGLKFMVYLQKENIIDESGMPKERFSAEFPKEGPSILRIQQVVRGDSAAYFCASSPTVEDSYEQYFGPGTRLTVT.

The chain joins TRBV18 to TRBJ1-1; no firm D call. The CDR3 covers 14 residues. Trimming removed 4 bases from V and 5 bases from J, with 14 bases in between. Germline V gene sequence: CDR1 KGHSH, CDR2 LQKENI. CDR3 nucleotides: TGTGCCAGCTCACAAAGTAAGGTGCGTACTGAAGCTTTCTTT. Its translation: CASSQSKVRTEAFF.

The CDR3 reads CASSSRPRAGGLLGTDTQYF. The DNA for the CDR3 is TGTGCCAGCAGCTCCCGCCCAAGGGCGGGGGGGCTCTTGGGCACAGATACGCAGTATTTT. V is TRBV5-4 and J is TRBJ2-3; the match to TRBD2 covers 9 bases. Germline CDR1 and CDR2: SGHNT and YYREEE (reference sequence). The CDR3 is 20 residues long. Trimming cost V 3 bases and J 1 base; bases outside gene matches: 18.

The V and J genes are TRBV7-9 and TRBJ1-2; D is perhaps TRBD1 (5 bases). Germline loops: CDR1 SEHNR, CDR2 FQNEAQ (reference sequence). The CDR3 covers 13 residues. The V end was cut by 0 bases, the J end by 7 bases, with 9 bases between. The CDR3 protein is CASSLAGGTGYTF. CDR3 DNA sequence: TGTGCCAGCAGCTTAGCTGGGGGGACTGGCTACACCTTC.